Shown below are 20 T cell receptor beta chains from a single sample sequenced in a study of molecular identifiers for immune sequencing clone quantification. TCRdb itself ran the PCR reads through MiXCR, one entry per CDR3 protein. The table has about 640,000 distinct CDR3 sequences, 15% to 20% seen once. Sequencing input: naive CD8+ T cells from blood, with Jurkat cell RNA spiked in. The subset is: FACS-sorted CD8+CD4-CCR7+CD45RA+ naive T cells. Receptor source: a human donor in good health. Some libraries in this study had Jurkat cell RNA spiked in.

This clonotype was recorded many times. V and J are TRBV20-1 and TRBJ2-3; TRBD2 agrees at 10 bases. V gave up 1 base and J gave up 2 bases; unmatched junction bases: 12. This CDR3 has 18 amino acids. CDR1 and CDR2 from the germline V gene are DFQATT and SNEGSKA (reference sequence). For the CDR3, the DNA is TGCAGTGCTAGAGGTCGACTAGCGGGCGAGACCTACACAGATACGCAGTATTTT. Translating gives CSARGRLAGETYTDTQYF.

This clonotype has ten or more counts. The chain joins TRBV9 to TRBJ1-1; D is undetermined. The CDR3 has 17 residues. Germline V gene sequence: CDR1 SGDLS, CDR2 YYNGEE. The V end was cut by 4 bases, the J end by 0 bases, with 19 bases between. DNA for the CDR3: TGTGCCAGCAGCCCCGCTCCCGGCCACATCATGAACACTGAAGCTTTCTTT. This codes for CASSPAPGHIMNTEAFF.

This clonotype was counted a few times. V and J are TRBV5-4 and TRBJ1-5; the D gene is possibly TRBD1 (5 bases). This CDR3 has 16 amino acids. Trimming removed 0 bases from V and 0 bases from J, with 10 bases in between. Germline V gene data show CDR1 as SGHNT and CDR2 as YYREEE (reference sequence). The CDR3 sequence is CASSLGPGYSNQPQHF. CDR3 DNA: TGTGCCAGCAGCTTGGGTCCAGGGTATAGCAATCAGCCCCAGCATTTT.

This clonotype was recorded many times. In DNA, the CDR3 is TGCGCCAGCAGCCAAGTCTGGCAGGGGAACTACGAGCAGTACTTC. Translating gives CASSQVWQGNYEQYF. The V and J genes are TRBV4-3 and TRBJ2-7; maybe TRBD1 (6 bases). Trimming removed 1 base at V and 3 bases at J, with 13 bases between. From germline, CDR1 is LGHNA and CDR2 YSLEER. The length of the CDR3 is 15 residues.

This clonotype has ten or more counts. V gene TRBV5-1 combines with J gene TRBJ2-7, with 8 bases that match TRBD2. This CDR3 comprises 15 residues. V was clipped by 2 bases and J by 3 bases; unmatched bases: 7. The germline CDR1 and CDR2 sequences are SGHRS and YFSETQ. CDR3 in amino acids: CASSFLSGNIYEQYF. CDR3 nucleotides: TGCGCCAGCAGCTTCCTTAGCGGGAATATCTACGAGCAGTACTTC. The whole variable domain, remainder taken from reference TRBV5-1 and TRBJ2-7, is KAGVTQTPRYLIKTRGQQVTLSCSPISGHRSVSWYQQTPGQGLQFLFEYFSETQRNKGNFPGRFSGRQFSNSRSEMNVSTLELGDSALYLCASSFLSGNIYEQYFGPGTRLTVT.

The chain carries TRBV4-2 and TRBJ2-2; D gene unclear. Trimming took 0 bases from V and 6 from J, leaving 17 bases between them. The CDR3 loop spans 17 amino acids. The germline CDR1 and CDR2 sequences are LGHNA and YNFKEQ. The CDR3 nucleotides are TGTGCCAGCAGCCAAGACAATGACGCCCTTTCCGCCGGGGAGCTGTTTTTT. This translates into CASSQDNDALSAGELFF.

Worth noting for this clonotype: This could be a read error, since a much larger clone is one nucleotide away. V is TRBV5-3 and J is TRBJ1-4; unclear D gene. TRBV5-3 is known as an ORF, though its function is uncertain. The CDR3 loop spans 14 amino acids. The CDR3 DNA is TGTGCCAGCAGCTTAGGGCAGGCTAATGAAGAACTGTTTTTT. Amino acid sequence: CASSLGQANEELFF.

This clonotype was detected many times. The V call is TRBV7-2, the J call TRBJ2-3; D uncertain. Germline CDR1 SGHTA, CDR2 FQGNSA. The CDR3 consists of 16 residues. The V and J ends lost 0 bases and 0 bases respectively, with 10 bases between them. CDR3 bases: TGTGCCAGCAGCTTAGCGCCGGCCGCGAGCACAGATACGCAGTATTTT. Protein product: CASSLAPAASTDTQYF.

With regard to this clonotype: One end of the junction does not line up with germline, which may come from a read error. The chain links TRBV15 to TRBJ2-7, with TRBD2 matching over 11 bases. Looked up from germline, CDR1 is LNHNV and CDR2 is YYDKDF (reference sequence). The CDR3 contains 13 residues. CDR3 loop: CATSSSGRAERYF. The CDR3 nucleotides read TGTGCCACCAGCAGTAGCGGGAGGGCCGAGCGGTACTTC.

This clonotype was recorded many times. This chain uses TRBV15 with TRBJ1-5; 7 nucleotides align to TRBD1. J was trimmed by 4 bases and V by 0 bases; bases with no gene match: 9. The germline V gene has CDR1 LNHNV and CDR2 YYDKDF (reference sequence). The CDR3 length is 17 residues. The CDR3: CATSRDLTGQLNQPQHF. CDR3 nucleotide sequence: TGTGCCACCAGCAGAGATCTGACAGGGCAATTAAATCAGCCCCAGCATTTT. Supplemented by reference TRBV15 and TRBJ1-5, the full variable domain reads DAMVIQNPRYQVTQFGKPVTLSCSQTLNHNVMYWYQQKSSQAPKLLFHYYDKDFNNEADTPDNFQSRRPNTSFCFLDIRSPGLGDTAMYLCATSRDLTGQLNQPQHFGDGTRLSIL.

The chain has TRBV11-2 and TRBJ1-1, with TRBD1 as a possible D gene (5 bases). The CDR3 covers 13 residues. The V and J ends lost 5 bases and 4 bases respectively, with 11 bases between them. Germline lookup yields CDR1 SGHAT and CDR2 FQNNGV. The CDR3 reads CASSRWGGTEAFF. CDR3 nucleotide sequence: TGTGCCAGCAGCCGCTGGGGGGGCACTGAAGCTTTCTTT.

This clonotype was detected many times. The V call is TRBV2, the J call TRBJ1-5; D might be TRBD1 (5 bases). Germline V lookup: CDR1 SNHLY, CDR2 FYNNEI. V shed 4 bases and J shed 7 bases, with 26 bases lying between them. The CDR3 spans 18 residues. In DNA, the CDR3 is TGTGCCAGCAGTGTTACCAGGGAGGGTTTGACCGGAACCCAGCCCCAGCATTTT. It translates to CASSVTREGLTGTQPQHF.

Of note for this clonotype: A much larger clone lies one base from this, so it may be a read error. The rearrangement links TRBV28 to TRBJ2-4, with 11 bases aligning to TRBD2. This CDR3 spans 15 amino acids. Trimming at V came to 6 bases and at J to 9 bases, leaving 10 bases not matched to a gene. Germline V gene sequence: CDR1 MDHEN, CDR2 SYDVKM. The CDR3 spells CASSLLLAGESIQYF. The CDR3 nucleotides read TGTGCCAGCAGCCTATTACTAGCGGGAGAAAGCATTCAGTACTTC.

In its sample, this clonotype was seen many times. The chain carries TRBV14 and TRBJ2-7; weak D call: TRBD2 (6 bases). Germline V gene sequence: CDR1 SGHDN, CDR2 FVKESK. This CDR3 is built from 16 residues. V dropped 1 base and J dropped 6 bases, with 19 bases sitting between them. The CDR3 region is CASSQVRGLHSVEQYF. The CDR3 DNA reads as TGTGCCAGCAGCCAAGTTCGGGGACTCCACTCGGTCGAGCAGTACTTC. The full variable domain, with the rest looked up from reference TRBV14 and TRBJ2-7, is EAGVTQFPSHSVIEKGQTVTLRCDPISGHDNLYWYRRVMGKEIKFLLHFVKESKQDESGMPNNRFLAERTGGTYSTLKVQPAELEDSGVYFCASSQVRGLHSVEQYFGPGTRLTVT.

Ten or more counts support this clonotype. The chain joins TRBV7-8 to TRBJ2-1; the match to TRBD1 covers 11 bases. Germline V gene sequence: CDR1 SGHVS, CDR2 FQNEAQ. The CDR3 is made up of 15 amino acids. Germline trimming cut 4 bases from V and 4 bases from J; bases unmatched to any gene: 3. CDR3 sequence (DNA): TGTGCCAGCAGCTCCGGACAGGGGGCATACAATGAGCAGTTCTTC. It yields the protein CASSSGQGAYNEQFF.

This clonotype was counted a few times. The V gene is TRBV6-4, the J gene TRBJ2-5; 8 nucleotides match TRBD2. The CDR3 extends over 14 amino acids. Trimming at V came to 4 bases and at J to 4 bases, leaving 5 bases not matched to a gene. The germline CDR1 and CDR2 sequences are MRHNA and SNTAGT. This CDR3 is CASSGFSGTETQYF. The DNA for the CDR3 is TGTGCCAGCAGTGGCTTTAGCGGGACAGAGACCCAGTACTTC.

About this clonotype itself: A much larger clonotype is one base distant, so this may be a read error. This sequence joins TRBV6-5 and TRBJ2-7; 10 bases match TRBD2. Germline CDR1 is MNHEY and CDR2 is SVGAGI. The CDR3 loop spans 14 amino acids. The CDR3 protein is CASRIAGGSHEQYF. CDR3 nucleotides: TGTGCCAGCAGAATAGCGGGGGGCTCCCACGAGCAGTACTTC.

In its sample, this clonotype was seen many times. This chain links TRBV4-3 with TRBJ2-5; D gene ambiguous. The V end lost 0 bases, the J end lost 1 base, and 9 bases lay between the germline ends. Germline V gene data show CDR1 as LGHNA and CDR2 as YSLEER. The CDR3 is 15 amino acids. The CDR3 DNA sequence: TGCGCCAGCAGCCAAGATAGTAGGTCCCAAGAGACCCAGTACTTC. This translates into CASSQDSRSQETQYF.

The table lists this clonotype with many counts. V gene TRBV7-9 combines with J gene TRBJ1-1; D may be TRBD1 (5 bases). Germline CDR1 reads SEHNR; CDR2 reads FQNEAQ (reference sequence). The CDR3 has 15 amino acids. The V gene lost 0 bases and the J gene lost 4 bases, with 12 bases spanning the gap. The CDR3 coding sequence is TGTGCCAGCAGCTTAGCGCAGGGTAAGGTCACTGAAGCTTTCTTT. Protein product: CASSLAQGKVTEAFF.

This chain links TRBV7-9 with TRBJ2-7; TRBD2 aligns across 8 bases. Unmatched junction bases numbered 13, after V lost 4 bases and J lost 5 bases. CDR1 is SEHNR, CDR2 FQNEAQ, per germline (reference sequence). There are 16 residues in the CDR3. The CDR3 spells CASSSYEARGGHEQYF. The CDR3 nucleotides read TGTGCCAGCAGCTCTTATGAGGCCCGGGGGGGTCACGAGCAGTACTTC.